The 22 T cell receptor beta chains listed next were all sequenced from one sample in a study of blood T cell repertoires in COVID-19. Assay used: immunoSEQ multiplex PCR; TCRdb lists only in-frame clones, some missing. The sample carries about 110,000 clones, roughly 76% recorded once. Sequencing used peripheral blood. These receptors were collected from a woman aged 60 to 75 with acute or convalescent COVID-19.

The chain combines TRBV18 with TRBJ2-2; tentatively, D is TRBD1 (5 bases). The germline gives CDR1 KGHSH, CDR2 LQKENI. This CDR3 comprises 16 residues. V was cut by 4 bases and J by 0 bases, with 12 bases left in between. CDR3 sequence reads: CASSLDTGANTGELFF. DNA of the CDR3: TGTGCCAGCTCACTGGACACAGGAGCGAACACCGGGGAGCTGTTTTTT. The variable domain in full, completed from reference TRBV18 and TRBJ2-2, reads NAGVMQNPRHLVRRRGQEARLRCSPMKGHSHVYWYRQLPEEGLKFMVYLQKENIIDESGMPKERFSAEFPKEGPSILRIQQVVRGDSAAYFCASSLDTGANTGELFFGEGSRLTVL.

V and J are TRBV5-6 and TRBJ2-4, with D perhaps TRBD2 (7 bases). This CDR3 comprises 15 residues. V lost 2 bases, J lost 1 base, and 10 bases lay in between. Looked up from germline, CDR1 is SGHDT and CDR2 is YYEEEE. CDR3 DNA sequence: TGTGCCAGCAGCTTCGGGGGGCCGGCCAAAAACATTCAGTACTTC. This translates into CASSFGGPAKNIQYF.

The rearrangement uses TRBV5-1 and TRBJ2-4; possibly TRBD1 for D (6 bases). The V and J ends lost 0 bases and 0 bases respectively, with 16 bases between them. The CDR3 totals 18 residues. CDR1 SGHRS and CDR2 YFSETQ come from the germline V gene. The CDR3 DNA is TGCGCCAGCAGCTTGGGGGAAGAACAGGGTTTAGCCAAAAACATTCAGTACTTC. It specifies CASSLGEEQGLAKNIQYF.

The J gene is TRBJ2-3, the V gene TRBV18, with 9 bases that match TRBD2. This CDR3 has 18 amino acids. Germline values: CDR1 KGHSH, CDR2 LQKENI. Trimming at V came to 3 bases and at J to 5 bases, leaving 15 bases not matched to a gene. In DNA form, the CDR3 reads TGTGCCAGCTCACCTACAAGGCCCCGCGGGGGGGGAAGAGATACGCAGTATTTT. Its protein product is CASSPTRPRGGGRDTQYF.

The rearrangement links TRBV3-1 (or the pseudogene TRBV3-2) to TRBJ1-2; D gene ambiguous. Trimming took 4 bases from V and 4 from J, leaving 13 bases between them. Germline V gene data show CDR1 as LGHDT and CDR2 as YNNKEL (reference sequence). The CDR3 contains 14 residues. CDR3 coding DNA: TGTGCCAGCAGCCCCACCGCCAGGTCCTATGGCTACACCTTC. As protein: CASSPTARSYGYTF.

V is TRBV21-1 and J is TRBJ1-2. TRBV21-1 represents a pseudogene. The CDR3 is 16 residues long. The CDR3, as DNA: TGTGCCAGCAGCAACGGGGGGCCGGGGGGTAACTATGGCTACACCTTC. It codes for CASSNGGPGGNYGYTF.

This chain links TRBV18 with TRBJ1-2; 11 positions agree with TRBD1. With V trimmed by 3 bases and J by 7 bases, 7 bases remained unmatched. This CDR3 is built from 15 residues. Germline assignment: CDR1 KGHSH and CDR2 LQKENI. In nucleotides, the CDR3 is TGTGCCAGCTCACCCGGACAGGGGGCTGTTGCTGGCTACACCTTC. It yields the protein CASSPGQGAVAGYTF.

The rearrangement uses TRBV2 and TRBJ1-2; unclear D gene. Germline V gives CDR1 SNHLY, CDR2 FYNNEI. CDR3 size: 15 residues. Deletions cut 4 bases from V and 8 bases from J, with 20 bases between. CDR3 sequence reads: CASSGKAPIGGGYTF. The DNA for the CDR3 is TGTGCCAGCAGTGGTAAGGCTCCAATCGGCGGCGGCTACACCTTC.

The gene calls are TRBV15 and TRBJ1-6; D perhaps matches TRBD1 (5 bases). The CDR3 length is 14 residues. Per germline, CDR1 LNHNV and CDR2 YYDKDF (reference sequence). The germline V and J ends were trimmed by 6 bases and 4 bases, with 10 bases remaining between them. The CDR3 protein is CATSAGVYNSPLHF. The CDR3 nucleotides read TGTGCCACCAGTGCGGGGGTTTATAATTCACCCCTCCACTTT.

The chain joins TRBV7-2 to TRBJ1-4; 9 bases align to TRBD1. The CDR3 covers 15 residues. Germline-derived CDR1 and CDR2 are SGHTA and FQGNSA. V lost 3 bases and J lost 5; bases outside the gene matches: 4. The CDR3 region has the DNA TGTGCCAGCAGCTTCCCGGGACAGGGAAATGAAAAACTGTTTTTT. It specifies CASSFPGQGNEKLFF.

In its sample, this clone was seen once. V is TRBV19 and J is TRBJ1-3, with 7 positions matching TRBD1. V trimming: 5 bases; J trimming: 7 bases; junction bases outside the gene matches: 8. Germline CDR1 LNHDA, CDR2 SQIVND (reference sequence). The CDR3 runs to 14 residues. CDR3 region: CASSRSPQGNTIYF. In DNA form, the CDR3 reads TGTGCCAGTAGTCGAAGCCCACAGGGGAACACCATATATTTT.

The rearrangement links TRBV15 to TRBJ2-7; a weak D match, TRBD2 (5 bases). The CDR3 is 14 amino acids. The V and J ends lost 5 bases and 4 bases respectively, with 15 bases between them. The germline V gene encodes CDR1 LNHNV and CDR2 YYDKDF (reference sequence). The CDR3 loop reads CATSANKGAYEQYF. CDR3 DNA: TGTGCCACCAGCGCCAATAAGGGAGCGTACGAGCAGTACTTC.

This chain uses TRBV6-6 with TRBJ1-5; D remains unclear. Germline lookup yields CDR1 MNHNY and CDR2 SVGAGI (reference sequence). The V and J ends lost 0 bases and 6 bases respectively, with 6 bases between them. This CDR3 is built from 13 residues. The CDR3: CASSYSSGQPQHF. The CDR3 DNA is TGTGCCAGCAGTTACTCGAGTGGTCAGCCCCAGCATTTT.

The CDR3 is CASSLLQGGTIYF. The CDR3 coding sequence is TGTGCCAGCAGTTTACTCCAGGGCGGCACCATATATTTT. V gene TRBV27 combines with J gene TRBJ1-3; a possible D gene is TRBD1 (5 bases). This CDR3 comprises 13 residues. V was pared by 2 bases and J by 9 bases, with 11 bases between. Per the germline V gene, CDR1 is MNHEY and CDR2 is SMNVEV (reference sequence).

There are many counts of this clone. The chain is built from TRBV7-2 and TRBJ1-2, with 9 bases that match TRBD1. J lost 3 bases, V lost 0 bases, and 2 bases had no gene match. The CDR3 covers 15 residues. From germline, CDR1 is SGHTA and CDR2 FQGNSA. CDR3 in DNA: TGTGCCAGCAGCTTAGCACAGGGGGCCCACTATGGCTACACCTTC. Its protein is CASSLAQGAHYGYTF.

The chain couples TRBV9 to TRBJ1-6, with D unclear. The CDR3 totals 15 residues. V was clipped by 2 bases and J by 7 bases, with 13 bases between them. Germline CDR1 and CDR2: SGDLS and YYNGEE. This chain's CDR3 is CASSVSGVTNSPLHF. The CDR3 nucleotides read TGTGCCAGCAGCGTTTCGGGTGTCACCAATTCACCCCTCCACTTT. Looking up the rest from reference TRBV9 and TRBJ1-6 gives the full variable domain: DSGVTQTPKHLITATGQRVTLRCSPRSGDLSVYWYQQSLDQGLQFLIQYYNGEERAKGNILERFSAQQFPDLHSELNLSSLELGDSALYFCASSVSGVTNSPLHFGNGTRLTVT.

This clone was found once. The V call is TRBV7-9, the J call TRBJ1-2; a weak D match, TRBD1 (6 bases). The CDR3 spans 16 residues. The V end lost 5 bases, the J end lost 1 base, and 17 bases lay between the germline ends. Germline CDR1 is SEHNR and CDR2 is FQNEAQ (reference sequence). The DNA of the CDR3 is TGTGCCAGCAGCCCCCCCTCAATCAGGGGTAACTATGGCTACACCTTC. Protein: CASSPPSIRGNYGYTF.

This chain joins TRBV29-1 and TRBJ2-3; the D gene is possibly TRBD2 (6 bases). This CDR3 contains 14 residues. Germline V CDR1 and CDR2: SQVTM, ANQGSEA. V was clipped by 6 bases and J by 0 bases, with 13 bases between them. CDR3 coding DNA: TGCAGCGTAGCCCCGGGAGCGAGCACAGATACGCAGTATTTT. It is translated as CSVAPGASTDTQYF.

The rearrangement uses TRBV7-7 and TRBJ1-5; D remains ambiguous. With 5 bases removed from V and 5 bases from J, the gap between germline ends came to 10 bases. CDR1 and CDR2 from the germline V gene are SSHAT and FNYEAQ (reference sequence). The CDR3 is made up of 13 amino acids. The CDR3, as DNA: TGTGCCAGCAGCACGGGTCGTGATCAGCCCCAGCATTTT. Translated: CASSTGRDQPQHF.

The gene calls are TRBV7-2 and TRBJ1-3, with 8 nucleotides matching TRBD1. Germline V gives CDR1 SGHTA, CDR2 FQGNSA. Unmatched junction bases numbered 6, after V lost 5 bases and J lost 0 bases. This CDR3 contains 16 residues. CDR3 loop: CASSIDTGGSGNTIYF. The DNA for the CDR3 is TGTGCCAGCAGCATCGACACAGGGGGCTCTGGAAACACCATATATTTT.

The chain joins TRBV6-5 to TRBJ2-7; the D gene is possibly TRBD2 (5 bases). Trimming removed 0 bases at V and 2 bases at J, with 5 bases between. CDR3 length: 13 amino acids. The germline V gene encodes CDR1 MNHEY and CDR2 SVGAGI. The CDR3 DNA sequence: TGTGCCAGCAGTTACTCGACTACCTACGAGCAGTACTTC. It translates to CASSYSTTYEQYF.

The DNA for the CDR3 is TGTGCCAGCAGCCTAGGGCGGCGGGGGATCGATACGCAGTATTTT. Translation gives CASSLGRRGIDTQYF. The rearrangement joins TRBV9 to TRBJ2-3, with TRBD2 identical over 7 bases. The V segment lost 4 bases and the J segment 6 bases; nucleotides outside the gene matches: 11. Germline CDR1 SGDLS, CDR2 YYNGEE. There are 15 residues in the CDR3.